This paragraph reports one TCR beta chain. Produced via immunoSEQ multiplex PCR; TCRdb's table is partial and in-frame only. The data hold 200,000 to 250,000 clones, with about four fifths observed a single time. The germline V gene has CDR1 MNHEY and CDR2 SVGAGI. V lost 6 bases and J 0 bases, leaving 8 bases between the germline ends. The CDR3 runs 14 residues. This sample is part of a study of blood T cell repertoires in COVID-19. The material sequenced was peripheral blood. This receptor was obtained from a woman in her thirties or forties with acute or convalescent COVID-19. The V and J genes are TRBV6-5 and TRBJ2-2; a possible D gene is TRBD1 (5 bases). The CDR3 loop reads CASRTVANTGELFF. The CDR3 DNA follows: TGTGCCAGCAGGACAGTCGCGAACACCGGGGAGCTGTTTTTT.